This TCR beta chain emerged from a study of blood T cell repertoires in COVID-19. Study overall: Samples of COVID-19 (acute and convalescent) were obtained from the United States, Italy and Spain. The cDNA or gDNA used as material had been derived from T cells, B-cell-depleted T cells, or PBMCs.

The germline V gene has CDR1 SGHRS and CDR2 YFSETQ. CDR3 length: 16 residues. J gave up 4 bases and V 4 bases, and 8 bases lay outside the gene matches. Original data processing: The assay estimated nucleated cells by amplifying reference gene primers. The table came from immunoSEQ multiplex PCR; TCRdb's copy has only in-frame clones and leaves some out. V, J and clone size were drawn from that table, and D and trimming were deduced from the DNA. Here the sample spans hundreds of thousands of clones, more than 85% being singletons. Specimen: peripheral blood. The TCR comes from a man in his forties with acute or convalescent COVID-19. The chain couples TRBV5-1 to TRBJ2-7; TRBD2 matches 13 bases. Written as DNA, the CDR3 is TGCGCCAGCAGCGCCTCACTAGCGGGAGGGCGGTACGAGCAGTACTTC. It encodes CASSASLAGGRYEQYF.